Each of the 9 T cell receptor beta chains below was sequenced from the same sample in a study of blood T cell repertoires in COVID-19 (dated by TCRdb to 2019 to 2021). Library generation was performed with the immunoSEQ multiplex PCR assay. The immuneACCESS repertoire file appears here via TCRdb, limited to in-frame rearrangements. These files lack a portion of the clones; in checked studies, under half of the deficit traces to unresolved V genes, and the cause of the others is not known. This sample holds 150,000 or so clones; about 90% were observed only once. The ten most abundant clones make up about 4.6% of the sample. Sequenced material: peripheral blood. The receptor source for this set is a man aged 25 to 45 with COVID-19, enrolled during active disease.

V and J are TRBV2 and TRBJ2-1; tentative D call: TRBD2 (5 bases). Between the trimmed V and J ends, which lost 3 bases and 0 bases, there was a span of 15 bases. The CDR3 is 17 amino acids. Looked up from germline, CDR1 is SNHLY and CDR2 is FYNNEI. The CDR3 reads CASSEGVSVFSYNEQFF. The CDR3 DNA reads TGTGCCAGCAGTGAGGGAGTCAGCGTATTCTCCTACAATGAGCAGTTCTTC.

This chain links TRBV27 with TRBJ1-1; D is undetermined. Germline-derived CDR1 and CDR2 are MNHEY and SMNVEV (reference sequence). V was shortened by 3 bases and J by 10 bases, with 6 bases between the two germline ends. The CDR3 sequence is 10 residues long. The chain's CDR3 is CASSFIRAFF. As DNA, the CDR3 is TGTGCCAGCAGTTTTATTCGAGCTTTCTTT.

The chain employs TRBV7-7 and TRBJ2-2; weak D call: TRBD1 (6 bases). With 5 bases removed from V and 5 bases from J, the gap between germline ends came to 15 bases. Germline CDR1 and CDR2: SSHAT and FNYEAQ (reference sequence). This CDR3 is built from 15 residues. The CDR3 DNA sequence: TGTGCCAGCAGCACACAGGGCGGCCAAACCGGGGAGCTGTTTTTT. This translates into CASSTQGGQTGELFF.

The chain recombines TRBV6-5 with TRBJ2-1; weak D call: TRBD2 (5 bases). The CDR3 runs 12 residues. Trimming cost V 11 bases and J 8 bases, with 16 bases left between them. Germline V gene lookup returns CDR1 MNHEY and CDR2 SVGAGI. As DNA, the CDR3 is TGTGCCGGGAGCGAGGTGGGCGATGAGCAGTTCTTC. This sequence encodes CAGSEVGDEQFF.

The V and J genes are TRBV6-6 and TRBJ1-4, with TRBD1 as a possible D gene (6 bases). The CDR3 consists of 16 residues. Germline-derived CDR1 and CDR2 are MNHNY and SVGAGI (reference sequence). The V end lost 7 bases, the J end lost 8 bases, and 23 bases lay between the germline ends. Here the CDR3 DNA reads TGTGCCAGCACCTTAACACAGGGTTTAGTCAAAGAAAAACTGTTTTTT. This codes for CASTLTQGLVKEKLFF.

J is TRBJ1-3 and V is TRBV7-7, with a weak D call TRBD1 (5 bases). The CDR3 is 15 amino acids. The germline V gene has CDR1 SSHAT and CDR2 FNYEAQ (reference sequence). The V and J ends lost 5 bases and 0 bases respectively, with 11 bases between them. CDR3 amino acids: CASSPGVSSGNTIYF. The CDR3 DNA reads as TGTGCCAGCAGCCCGGGGGTCAGCTCTGGAAACACCATATATTTT.

The CDR3 region has the DNA TGTGCCAGCAGCCAGGAATACTCCTACGAGCAGTACTTC. Translated: CASSQEYSYEQYF. The chain recombines TRBV11-1 with TRBJ2-7; D call uncertain. There are 13 residues in the CDR3. V was shortened by 5 bases and J by 0 bases, with 8 bases between the two germline ends. Germline CDR1 and CDR2: SGHAT and FQDESV (reference sequence).

The chain uses TRBV15 and TRBJ2-1; 8 nucleotides agree with TRBD2. The J segment lost 5 bases and the V segment lost 3 bases, leaving 6 bases of the junction unmatched. The CDR3 is made up of 15 amino acids. Germline CDR1 is LNHNV and CDR2 is YYDKDF (reference sequence). CDR3 nucleotides: TGTGCCACCAGCAGCTGGACTAGCCAAAACAATGAGCAGTTCTTC. It codes for CATSSWTSQNNEQFF.

The chain recombines TRBV18 with TRBJ2-7; D gene unclear. Between the trimmed V and J ends, which lost 0 bases and 5 bases, there was a span of 11 bases. The CDR3 covers 14 residues. Germline V lookup: CDR1 KGHSH, CDR2 LQKENI. The CDR3 protein is CASSPPNVGHEQYF. As DNA, the CDR3 is TGTGCCAGCTCACCACCGAATGTGGGCCACGAGCAGTACTTC.